These 11 T cell receptor beta chains came from one sample sequenced in a study of cytotoxic CD8 clonotypes in ibrutinib-treated CLL. Sequencing was performed with immunoSEQ multiplex PCR; in TCRdb, only in-frame clones are kept and a portion is missing. The sample yields roughly 170,000 clones, approximately 80% seen once. The material was PBMCs, obtained after 24 months of ibrutinib treatment. The origin of the receptors is a human donor with chronic lymphocytic leukemia.

The chain is built from TRBV13 and TRBJ2-5; the match to TRBD1 covers 10 bases. The CDR3 covers 18 residues. Germline V gene data show CDR1 as PRHDT and CDR2 as FYEKMQ (reference sequence). V shed 5 bases, J shed 1 base, and the junction held 13 bases outside the gene matches. CDR3 sequence (DNA): TGTGCCAGCAGCCGCCTCTTTGACAGGGGGCTTAGCCAAGAGACCCAGTACTTC. Amino acid sequence: CASSRLFDRGLSQETQYF.

This chain connects TRBV5-1 to TRBJ2-1, with 8 bases matching TRBD2. The CDR3 sequence is 15 residues long. Unmatched junction bases numbered 6, after V lost 1 base and J lost 6 bases. The germline V gene encodes CDR1 SGHRS and CDR2 YFSETQ. The CDR3 nucleotides read TGCGCCAGCAGCTTGCGGACTAGCCCCACCAATGAGCAGTTCTTC. Translating it yields CASSLRTSPTNEQFF.

This chain links TRBV19 with TRBJ1-4; a possible D gene is TRBD1 (6 bases). This CDR3 spans 15 amino acids. Between the trimmed V and J ends, which lost 6 bases and 0 bases, there was a span of 11 bases. The germline CDR1 and CDR2 sequences are LNHDA and SQIVND (reference sequence). DNA of the CDR3: TGTGCCAGTAGACACAGGGAGTCAACTAATGAAAAACTGTTTTTT. Its protein is CASRHRESTNEKLFF.

V usage is TRBV29-1 and J usage is TRBJ2-3, with TRBD2 identical over 9 bases. This CDR3 spans 15 amino acids. V lost 2 bases to trimming and J lost 0 bases; unmatched junction nucleotides: 3. The germline gives CDR1 SQVTM, CDR2 ANQGSEA. The CDR3 DNA sequence: TGCAGCGTTGAAACTAGCGGGTCTAGCACAGATACGCAGTATTTT. It is translated as CSVETSGSSTDTQYF.

The CDR3 DNA reads as TGTGCCAGCAGTGAAGCGAGGACCTTTCAAGAGACCCAGTACTTC. Protein: CASSEARTFQETQYF. The genes are TRBV2 and TRBJ2-5; no clear D. Trimming took off 0 bases at V and 2 bases at J, with 10 bases between the two ends. Germline V gene sequence: CDR1 SNHLY, CDR2 FYNNEI. This CDR3 region has 15 residues.

This clone appeared a single time. J is TRBJ2-2 and V is TRBV7-2; D gene unclear. V dropped 3 bases and J dropped 5 bases, with 7 bases sitting between them. This CDR3 contains 13 residues. Germline CDR1 SGHTA, CDR2 FQGNSA. CDR3 coding DNA: TGTGCCAGCAGCTTGTCAGCAACCGGGGAGCTGTTTTTT. Translated, it gives CASSLSATGELFF.

This chain uses TRBV6-5 with TRBJ2-7; 7 bases are a match to TRBD2. The CDR3 runs 14 residues. CDR1 is MNHEY and CDR2 is SVGAGI in the germline V gene. With V trimmed by 8 bases and J by 7 bases, 14 bases remained unmatched. The CDR3: CASRRLAESPEQYF. As DNA, the CDR3 is TGTGCCAGCCGACGACTAGCAGAATCCCCAGAGCAGTACTTC.

In DNA, the CDR3 is TGTGCCAGCAGTCGAGGACGGCTAAATTCACCCCTCCACTTT. Protein sequence: CASSRGRLNSPLHF. The J gene is TRBJ1-6, the V gene TRBV11-2; unclear D gene. The CDR3 runs 14 residues. The germline gives CDR1 SGHAT, CDR2 FQNNGV. V was trimmed by 6 bases and J by 7 bases, leaving 13 bases between them.

The gene calls are TRBV29-1 and TRBJ2-1, with D perhaps matching TRBD1 (6 bases). Germline values: CDR1 SQVTM, CDR2 ANQGSEA. Between the trimmed V and J ends, which lost 8 bases and 5 bases, there was a span of 16 bases. CDR3 length equals 13 residues. The CDR3 spells CSTGTSQNNEQFF. As DNA, the CDR3 is TGCAGCACCGGGACAAGCCAAAACAATGAGCAGTTCTTC.

The genes are TRBV6-6 and TRBJ2-1; no clear D. CDR1 is MNHNY, CDR2 SVGAGI, per germline (reference sequence). V was cut by 2 bases and J by 5 bases, with 4 bases left in between. The CDR3 runs to 12 residues. CDR3 sequence reads: CASSYRHNEQFF. In DNA, the CDR3 is TGTGCCAGCAGTTACCGACACAATGAGCAGTTCTTC.

This chain connects TRBV12-5 to TRBJ2-3, with D possibly matching TRBD2 (5 bases). V lost 7 bases and J 0 bases, leaving 17 bases between the germline ends. CDR1 is LGHNT, CDR2 FRNRAP, per germline. The CDR3 is 16 residues long. The CDR3, as DNA: TGTGCTAGTGCTCCGATCAGCGGAAGAAGCACAGATACGCAGTATTTT. It yields the protein CASAPISGRSTDTQYF.